The clone carrying this TCR beta chain appeared a few times. Its antigen is currently unknown. The data were obtained in a study of PD-1 blockade in mismatch repair-deficient tumors. All patients were mismatch repair deficient, assessed by either PCR or immunohistochemistry. Findings of the study overall: Rapid post-treatment expansion, then contraction, generally preceding radiologic response, marked tumor-resident clones.

Per the germline V gene, CDR1 is MNHEY and CDR2 is SVGAGI. V dropped 4 bases and J dropped 3 bases, with 11 bases sitting between them. The CDR3 is 14 residues long. The assay was immunoSEQ multiplex PCR, and TCRdb's table has in-frame clones only and misses some. The data show under 50,000 clones, with around 79% seen just once and 20% to 25% held by the top ten. The chain has TRBV6-5 and TRBJ2-3, with D possibly matching TRBD1 (6 bases). The source was peripheral blood, collected 4 weeks after starting pembrolizumab. This clonotype was obtained from an adult with mismatch repair-deficient cancer. CDR3 nucleotide sequence: TGTGCCAGCAGTTCCCCCACAGGGACAGATACGCAGTATTTT. This codes for CASSSPTGTDTQYF.